What follows is one TCR beta chain and its context. The source of the sample is a study of T cell clones after liver transplantation. Method: immunoSEQ multiplex PCR; TCRdb's copy keeps in-frame clones and lacks some. This repertoire shows over 90,000 clones, around 84% found once; its top ten account for about 2.8%. The sequences come from CD4+ T cells from blood, collected around 44 months after liver transplant. This TCR was sampled from a human patient who received a liver transplant. Some T cells may have come from the graft donor.

The CDR3 DNA reads TGTGCCAGCTCAACCGCGGGGGCCCGCACAGATACGCAGTATTTT. Translated, it gives CASSTAGARTDTQYF. V gene TRBV6-5 combines with J gene TRBJ2-3; D perhaps matches TRBD2 (7 bases). V was clipped by 8 bases and J by 1 base, with 16 bases between them. In germline, CDR1 is MNHEY, CDR2 SVGAGI. The CDR3 is 15 amino acids.